These 18 T cell receptor beta chains came from one sample sequenced in a study of monozygotic twins with inflammatory bowel disease. TCRdb re-called the 5' RACE reads and catalogs CDR3 proteins one per entry, DNA excluded. Recorded for this sample: over 110,000 distinct CDR3 sequences. What was sequenced was blood. Source of these receptors: a human donor with ulcerative colitis or Crohn's disease, or a healthy co-twin of an affected twin (not recorded which).

The chain joins TRBV5-4 to TRBJ2-5; as DNA is missing, the TRBD1 call by TCRdb cannot be tested. This CDR3 has 15 amino acids. Germline lookup yields CDR1 SGHNT and CDR2 YYREEE (reference sequence). CDR3 amino acids: CASSSQGANRETQYF.

The chain carries TRBV15 and TRBJ1-3. This CDR3 contains 15 residues. Germline V gene lookup returns CDR1 LNHNV and CDR2 YYDKDF (reference sequence). The chain's CDR3 is CATSRDARQRNTIYF.

This chain joins TRBV5-1 and TRBJ2-2; TCRdb designates TRBD2, a call that cannot be tested without DNA. The CDR3 consists of 16 residues. Germline V CDR1 and CDR2: SGHRS, YFSETQ. CDR3 region: CASSENLAGSTGELFF.

The chain couples TRBV20-1 to TRBJ1-2; TCRdb indicates TRBD1, and absent DNA this call remains unverified. Germline V gives CDR1 DFQATT, CDR2 SNEGSKA (reference sequence). This CDR3 region has 13 residues. CDR3 amino acids: CSAPGQGWEGYTF.

The chain has TRBV20-1 and TRBJ2-3; TCRdb picks TRBD2, but there is no DNA to check that call. Germline V gene data show CDR1 as DFQATT and CDR2 as SNEGSKA (reference sequence). This CDR3 has 16 amino acids. The CDR3 region is CSARDRVLAGADTQYF.

The chain recombines TRBV18 with TRBJ2-3; TCRdb reports TRBD1, a call that lacks DNA to check it against. Germline V gene lookup returns CDR1 KGHSH and CDR2 LQKENI. The CDR3 spans 17 residues. CDR3 residues: CASSPRFWTVSTDTQYF.

V is TRBV4-3 and J is TRBJ1-5; TCRdb lists TRBD1, though no DNA is available to test this call. This CDR3 contains 15 residues. Germline CDR1 and CDR2: LGHNA and YSLEER. The CDR3 here is CASSQGTGGEQPQHF.

The gene calls are TRBV5-1 and TRBJ1-6. Germline values: CDR1 SGHRS, CDR2 YFSETQ. The CDR3 sequence is 17 residues long. CDR3 loop: CASSLAGGGSPVSPLHF.

The chain's CDR3 is CASSRVNGGNSYPGANVLTF. V and J are TRBV19 and TRBJ2-6. CDR1 and CDR2 (germline): LNHDA, SQIVND (reference sequence). There are 20 residues in the CDR3.

This chain joins TRBV20-1 and TRBJ2-1; absent DNA, TCRdb's TRBD1 call cannot be checked. Germline CDR1 is DFQATT and CDR2 is SNEGSKA (reference sequence). The CDR3 runs to 14 residues. CDR3 residues: CSARRSRAYNEQFF.

The chain uses TRBV20-1 and TRBJ2-1; TCRdb's D call, TRBD1, is unchecked because there is no DNA. Per the germline V gene, CDR1 is DFQATT and CDR2 is SNEGSKA (reference sequence). The length of the CDR3 is 14 residues. CDR3 residues: CSGRQGSGYNEQFF.

Here the CDR3 reads CASSSQGQGLNEQFF. The chain combines TRBV5-1 with TRBJ2-1; the D gene TCRdb calls, TRBD1, cannot be checked with no DNA. The CDR3 spans 15 residues. CDR1 and CDR2 (germline): SGHRS, YFSETQ. Full variable domain (missing parts from reference TRBV5-1 and TRBJ2-1): KAGVTQTPRYLIKTRGQQVTLSCSPISGHRSVSWYQQTPGQGLQFLFEYFSETQRNKGNFPGRFSGRQFSNSRSEMNVSTLELGDSALYLCASSSQGQGLNEQFFGPGTRLTVL.

The V gene is TRBV5-6, the J gene TRBJ2-5. The CDR3 loop spans 14 amino acids. Germline V lookup: CDR1 SGHDT, CDR2 YYEEEE. The CDR3 is CASSWGQLKETQYF.

This sequence joins TRBV11-2 and TRBJ1-1; with no DNA, the TCRdb D assignment of TRBD1 cannot be verified. The CDR3 sequence is 23 residues long. From germline, CDR1 is SGHAT and CDR2 FQNNGV. The CDR3 reads CASSLVPGNLKDRRGFANTEAFF.

This chain links TRBV7-2 with TRBJ1-5; TCRdb's D call, TRBD1, is unchecked because there is no DNA. The CDR3 totals 17 residues. Germline V CDR1 and CDR2: SGHTA, FQGNSA. CDR3 residues: CASSPLGQGASYQPQHF.

The chain recombines TRBV5-1 with TRBJ1-4; TCRdb names TRBD1, which stays unverified in the absence of DNA. This CDR3 spans 14 amino acids. Germline CDR1 is SGHRS and CDR2 is YFSETQ. This chain's CDR3 is CASSKDSNNEKLFF.

The chain recombines TRBV6-1 with TRBJ1-4; TCRdb names TRBD1, which stays unverified in the absence of DNA. This CDR3 has 15 residues. Germline assignment: CDR1 MNHNS and CDR2 SASEGT. This chain's CDR3 is CASSNQGARNEKLFF.

The chain is built from TRBV12-3 or TRBV12-4 and TRBJ2-3; the D gene TCRdb calls, TRBD2, cannot be checked with no DNA. The length of the CDR3 is 15 residues. The CDR3 region is CASSSSGGTAGTQYF.